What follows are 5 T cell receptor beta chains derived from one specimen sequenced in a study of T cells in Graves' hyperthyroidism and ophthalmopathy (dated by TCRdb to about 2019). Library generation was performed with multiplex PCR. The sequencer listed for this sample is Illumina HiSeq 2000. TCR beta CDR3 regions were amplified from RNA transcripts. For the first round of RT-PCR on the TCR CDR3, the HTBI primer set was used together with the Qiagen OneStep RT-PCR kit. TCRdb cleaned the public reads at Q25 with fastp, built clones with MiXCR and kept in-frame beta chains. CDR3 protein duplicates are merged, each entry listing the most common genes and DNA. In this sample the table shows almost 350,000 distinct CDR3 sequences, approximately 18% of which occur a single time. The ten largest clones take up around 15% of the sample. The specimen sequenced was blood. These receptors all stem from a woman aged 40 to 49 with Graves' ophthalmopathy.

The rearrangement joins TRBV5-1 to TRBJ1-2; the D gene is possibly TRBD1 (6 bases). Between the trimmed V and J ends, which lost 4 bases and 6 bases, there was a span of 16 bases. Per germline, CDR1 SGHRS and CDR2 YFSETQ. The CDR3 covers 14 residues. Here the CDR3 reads CASSPGQRLDGYTF. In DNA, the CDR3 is TGCGCCAGCAGCCCGGGACAACGCCTAGATGGCTACACCTTC.

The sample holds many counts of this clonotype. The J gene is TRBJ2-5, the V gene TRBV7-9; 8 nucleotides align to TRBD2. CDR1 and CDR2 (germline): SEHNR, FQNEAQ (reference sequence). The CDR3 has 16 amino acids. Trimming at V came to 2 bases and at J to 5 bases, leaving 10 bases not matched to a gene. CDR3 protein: CASSLTVGLVVETQYF. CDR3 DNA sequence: TGTGCCAGCAGCTTAACCGTGGGACTAGTCGTTGAGACCCAGTACTTC.

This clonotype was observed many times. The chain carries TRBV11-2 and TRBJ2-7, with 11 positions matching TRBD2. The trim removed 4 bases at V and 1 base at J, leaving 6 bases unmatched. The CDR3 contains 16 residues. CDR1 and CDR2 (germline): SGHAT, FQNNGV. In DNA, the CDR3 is TGTGCCAGCAGCTCAACACTAGCGGGAGCTTCCTACGAGCAGTACTTC. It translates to CASSSTLAGASYEQYF.

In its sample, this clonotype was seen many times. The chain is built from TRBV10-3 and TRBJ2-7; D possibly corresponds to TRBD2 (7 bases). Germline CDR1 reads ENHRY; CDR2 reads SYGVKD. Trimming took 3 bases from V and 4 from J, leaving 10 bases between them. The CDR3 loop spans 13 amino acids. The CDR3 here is CAISDRGGYEQYF. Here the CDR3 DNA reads TGTGCCATCAGTGACAGGGGAGGGTACGAGCAGTACTTC.

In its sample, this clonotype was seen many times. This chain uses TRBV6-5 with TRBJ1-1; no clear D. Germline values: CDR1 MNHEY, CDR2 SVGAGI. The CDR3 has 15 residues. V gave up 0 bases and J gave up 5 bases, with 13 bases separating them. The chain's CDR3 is CASSYSMGPKTEAFF. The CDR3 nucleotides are TGTGCCAGCAGTTACTCTATGGGCCCTAAGACTGAAGCTTTCTTT.